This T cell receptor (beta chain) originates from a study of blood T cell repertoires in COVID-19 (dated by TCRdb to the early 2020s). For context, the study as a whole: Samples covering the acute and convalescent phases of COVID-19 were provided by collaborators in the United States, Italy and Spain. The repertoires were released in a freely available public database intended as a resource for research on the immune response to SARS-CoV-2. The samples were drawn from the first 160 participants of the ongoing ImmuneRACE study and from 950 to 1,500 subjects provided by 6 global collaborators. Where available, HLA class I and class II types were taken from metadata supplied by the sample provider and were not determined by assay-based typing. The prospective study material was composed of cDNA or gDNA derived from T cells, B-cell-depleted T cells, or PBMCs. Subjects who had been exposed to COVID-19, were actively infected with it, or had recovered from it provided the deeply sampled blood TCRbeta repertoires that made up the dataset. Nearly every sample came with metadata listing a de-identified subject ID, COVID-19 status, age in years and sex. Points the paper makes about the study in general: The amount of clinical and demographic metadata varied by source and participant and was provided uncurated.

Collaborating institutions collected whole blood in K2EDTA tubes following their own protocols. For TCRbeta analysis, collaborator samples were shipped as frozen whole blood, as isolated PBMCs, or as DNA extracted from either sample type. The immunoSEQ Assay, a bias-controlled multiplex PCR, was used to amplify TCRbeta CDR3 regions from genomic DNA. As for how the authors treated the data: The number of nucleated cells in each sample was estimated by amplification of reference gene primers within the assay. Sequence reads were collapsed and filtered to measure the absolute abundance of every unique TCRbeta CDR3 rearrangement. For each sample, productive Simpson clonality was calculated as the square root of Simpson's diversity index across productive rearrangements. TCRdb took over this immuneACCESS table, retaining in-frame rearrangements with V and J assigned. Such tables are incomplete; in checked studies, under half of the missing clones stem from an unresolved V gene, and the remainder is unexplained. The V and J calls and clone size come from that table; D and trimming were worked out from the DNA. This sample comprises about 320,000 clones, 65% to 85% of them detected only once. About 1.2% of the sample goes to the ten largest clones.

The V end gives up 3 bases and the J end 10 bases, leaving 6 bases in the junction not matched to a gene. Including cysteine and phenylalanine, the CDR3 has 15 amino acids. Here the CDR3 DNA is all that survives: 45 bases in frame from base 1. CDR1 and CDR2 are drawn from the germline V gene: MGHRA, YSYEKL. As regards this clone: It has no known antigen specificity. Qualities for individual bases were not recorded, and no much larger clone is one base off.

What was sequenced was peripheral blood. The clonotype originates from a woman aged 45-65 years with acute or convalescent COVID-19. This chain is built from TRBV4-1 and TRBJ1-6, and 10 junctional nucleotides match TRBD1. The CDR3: CASSQEGQGISPLHF. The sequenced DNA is TGCGCCAGCAGCCAGGAGGGACAGGGGATCTCACCCCTCCACTTT.